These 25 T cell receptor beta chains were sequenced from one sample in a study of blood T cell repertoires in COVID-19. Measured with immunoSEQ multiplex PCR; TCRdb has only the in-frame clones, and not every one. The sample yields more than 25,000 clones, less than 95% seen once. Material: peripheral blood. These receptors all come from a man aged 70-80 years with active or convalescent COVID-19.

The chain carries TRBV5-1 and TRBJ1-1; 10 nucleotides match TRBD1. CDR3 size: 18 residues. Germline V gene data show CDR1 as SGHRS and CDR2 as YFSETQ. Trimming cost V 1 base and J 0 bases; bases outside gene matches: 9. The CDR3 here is CASSLWGQGFPMNTEAFF. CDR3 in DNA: TGCGCCAGCAGCTTGTGGGGACAGGGGTTCCCCATGAACACTGAAGCTTTCTTT.

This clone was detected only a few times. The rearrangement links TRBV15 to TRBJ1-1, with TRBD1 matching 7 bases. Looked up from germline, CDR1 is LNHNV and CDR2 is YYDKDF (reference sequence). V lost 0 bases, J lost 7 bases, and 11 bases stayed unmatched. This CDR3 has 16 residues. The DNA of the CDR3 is TGTGCCACCAGCAGAGATGTAGGGGGCGTGAATCGTGAAGCTTTCTTT. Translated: CATSRDVGGVNREAFF.

CDR3 loop: CAISLSLGQGQGETQYF. CDR3 coding DNA: TGTGCCATCAGCTTGAGTCTGGGGCAGGGGCAAGGAGAGACCCAGTACTTC. The J gene is TRBJ2-5, the V gene TRBV10-3, with D perhaps TRBD1 (6 bases). CDR1 is ENHRY and CDR2 is SYGVKD in the germline V gene. V was trimmed by 6 bases and J by 4 bases, leaving 24 bases between them. This CDR3 contains 17 residues.

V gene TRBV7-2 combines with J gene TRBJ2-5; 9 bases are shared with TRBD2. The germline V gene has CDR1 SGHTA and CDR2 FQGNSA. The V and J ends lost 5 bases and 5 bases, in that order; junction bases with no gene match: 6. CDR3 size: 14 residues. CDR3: CASSPGLAGETQYF. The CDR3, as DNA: TGTGCCAGCAGCCCGGGACTAGCTGGGGAGACCCAGTACTTC.

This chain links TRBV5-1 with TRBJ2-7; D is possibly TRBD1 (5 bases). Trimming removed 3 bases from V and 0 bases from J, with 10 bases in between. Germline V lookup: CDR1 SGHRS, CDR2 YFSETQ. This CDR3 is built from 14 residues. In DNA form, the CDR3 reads TGCGCCAGCAGCTCAACAGGAGCCTCCTACGAGCAGTACTTC. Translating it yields CASSSTGASYEQYF.

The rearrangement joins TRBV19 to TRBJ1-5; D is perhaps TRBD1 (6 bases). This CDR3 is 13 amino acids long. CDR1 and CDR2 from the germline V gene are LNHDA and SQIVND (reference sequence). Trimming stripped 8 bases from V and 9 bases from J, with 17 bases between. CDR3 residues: CASRDTHLRPQHF. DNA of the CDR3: TGTGCCAGTCGGGACACCCATTTGAGGCCCCAGCATTTT.

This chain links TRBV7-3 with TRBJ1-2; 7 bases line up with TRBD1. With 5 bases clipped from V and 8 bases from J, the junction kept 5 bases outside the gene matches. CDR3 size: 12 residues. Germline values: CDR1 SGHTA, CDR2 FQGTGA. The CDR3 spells CASSDTGVGYTF. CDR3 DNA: TGTGCCAGCAGCGATACAGGGGTCGGCTACACCTTC.

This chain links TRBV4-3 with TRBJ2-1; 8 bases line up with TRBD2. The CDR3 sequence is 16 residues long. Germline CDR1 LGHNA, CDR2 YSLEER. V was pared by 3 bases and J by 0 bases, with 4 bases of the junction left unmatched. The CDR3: CASSQVAGSSYNEQFF. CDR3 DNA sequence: TGCGCCAGCAGCCAGGTAGCGGGGAGCTCCTACAATGAGCAGTTCTTC.

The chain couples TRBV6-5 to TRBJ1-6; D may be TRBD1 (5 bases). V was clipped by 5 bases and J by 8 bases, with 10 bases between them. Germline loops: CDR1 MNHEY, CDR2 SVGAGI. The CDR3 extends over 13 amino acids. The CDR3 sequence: CASSPGKYSPLHF. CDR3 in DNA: TGTGCCAGCAGTCCAGGGAAATATTCACCCCTCCACTTT.

The CDR3 spells CASSSGTFWELFF. As DNA, the CDR3 is TGTGCCAGCAGCTCCGGGACTTTTTGGGAGCTGTTTTTT. The chain uses TRBV28 and TRBJ2-2, with D maybe TRBD2 (6 bases). V was cut by 6 bases and J by 9 bases, with 14 bases left in between. Germline V lookup: CDR1 MDHEN, CDR2 SYDVKM. The CDR3 extends over 13 amino acids.

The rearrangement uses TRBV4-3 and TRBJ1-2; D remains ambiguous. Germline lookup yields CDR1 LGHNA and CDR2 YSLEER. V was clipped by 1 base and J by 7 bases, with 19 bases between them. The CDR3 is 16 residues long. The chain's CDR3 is CASSQVGGFWETGYTF. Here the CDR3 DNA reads TGCGCCAGCAGCCAAGTCGGTGGTTTTTGGGAGACTGGCTACACCTTC.

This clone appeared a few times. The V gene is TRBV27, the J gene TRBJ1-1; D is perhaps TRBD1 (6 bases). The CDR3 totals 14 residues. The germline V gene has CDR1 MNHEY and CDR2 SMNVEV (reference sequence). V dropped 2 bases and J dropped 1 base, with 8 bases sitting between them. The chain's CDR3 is CASSLGGPNTEAFF. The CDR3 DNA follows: TGTGCCAGCAGTTTAGGGGGCCCGAACACTGAAGCTTTCTTT.

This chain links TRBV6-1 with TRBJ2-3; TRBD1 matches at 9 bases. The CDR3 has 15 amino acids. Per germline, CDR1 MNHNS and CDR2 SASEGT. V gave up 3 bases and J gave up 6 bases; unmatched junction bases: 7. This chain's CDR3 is CASSEGDREGDTQYF. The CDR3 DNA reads TGTGCCAGCAGTGAGGGGGACAGGGAAGGTGATACGCAGTATTTT.

CDR3: CASSYSGYLDGYTF. CDR3 DNA sequence: TGTGCCAGCAGTTATTCGGGGTATTTGGATGGCTACACCTTC. This chain uses TRBV6-2 or TRBV6-3 with TRBJ1-2; D uncertain. CDR1 and CDR2 from the germline V gene are MNHEY and SVGEGT. V dropped 3 bases and J dropped 6 bases, with 14 bases sitting between them. The CDR3 sequence is 14 residues long.

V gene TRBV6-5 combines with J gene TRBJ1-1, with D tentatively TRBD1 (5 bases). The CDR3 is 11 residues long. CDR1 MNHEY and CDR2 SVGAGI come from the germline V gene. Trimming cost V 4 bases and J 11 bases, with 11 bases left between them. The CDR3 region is CASSLQGRAFF. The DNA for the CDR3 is TGTGCCAGCAGTTTGCAGGGAAGGGCTTTCTTT.

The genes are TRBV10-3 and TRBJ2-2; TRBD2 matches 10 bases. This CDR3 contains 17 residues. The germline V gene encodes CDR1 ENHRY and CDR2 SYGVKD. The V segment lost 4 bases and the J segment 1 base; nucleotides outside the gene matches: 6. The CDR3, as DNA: TGTGCCATCAGTGCCCAGCGGGGGGGGCTGAACACCGGGGAGCTGTTTTTT. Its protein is CAISAQRGGLNTGELFF.

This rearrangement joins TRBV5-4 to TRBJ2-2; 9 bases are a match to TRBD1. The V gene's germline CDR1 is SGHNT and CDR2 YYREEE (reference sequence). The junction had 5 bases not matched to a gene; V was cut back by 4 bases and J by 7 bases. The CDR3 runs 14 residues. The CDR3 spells CASSRTGVDGELFF. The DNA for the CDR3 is TGTGCCAGCAGCCGGACAGGGGTAGACGGGGAGCTGTTTTTT.

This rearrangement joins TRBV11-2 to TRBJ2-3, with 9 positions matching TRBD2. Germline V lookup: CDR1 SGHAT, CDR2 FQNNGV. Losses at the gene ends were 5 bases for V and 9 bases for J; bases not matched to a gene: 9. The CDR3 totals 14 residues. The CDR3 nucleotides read TGTGCCAGCAGCATCCGACTAGCGGAATTGACGCAGTATTTT. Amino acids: CASSIRLAELTQYF.

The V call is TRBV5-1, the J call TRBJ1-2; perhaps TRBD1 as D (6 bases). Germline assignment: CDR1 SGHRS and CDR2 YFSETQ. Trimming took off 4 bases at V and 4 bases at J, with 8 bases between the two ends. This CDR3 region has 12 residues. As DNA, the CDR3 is TGCGCCAGCAGCCAGGACAGCTATGGCTACACCTTC. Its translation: CASSQDSYGYTF.

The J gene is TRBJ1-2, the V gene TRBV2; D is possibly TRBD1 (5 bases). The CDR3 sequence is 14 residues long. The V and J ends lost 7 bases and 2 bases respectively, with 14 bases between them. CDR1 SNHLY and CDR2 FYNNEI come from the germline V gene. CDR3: CASKGRGSNYGYTF. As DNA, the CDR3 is TGTGCCAGCAAGGGGAGGGGCAGCAACTATGGCTACACCTTC.

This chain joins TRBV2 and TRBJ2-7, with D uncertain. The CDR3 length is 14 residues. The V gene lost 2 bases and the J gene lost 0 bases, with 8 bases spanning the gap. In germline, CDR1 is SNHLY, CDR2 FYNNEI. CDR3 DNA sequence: TGTGCCAGCAGTGAATGGGCCAACTCCTACGAGCAGTACTTC. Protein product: CASSEWANSYEQYF.

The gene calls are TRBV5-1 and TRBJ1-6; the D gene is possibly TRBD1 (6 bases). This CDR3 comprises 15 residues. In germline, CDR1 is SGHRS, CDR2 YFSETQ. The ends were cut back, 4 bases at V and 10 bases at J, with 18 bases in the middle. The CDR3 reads CASSERDTVWSPLHF. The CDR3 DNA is TGCGCCAGCAGCGAGCGGGACACCGTGTGGTCACCCCTCCACTTT.

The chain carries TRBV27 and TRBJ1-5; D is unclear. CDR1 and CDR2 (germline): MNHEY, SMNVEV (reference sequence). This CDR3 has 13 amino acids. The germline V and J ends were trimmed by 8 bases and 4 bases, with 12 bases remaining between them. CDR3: CASRLNRNQPQHF. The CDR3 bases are TGTGCCAGCCGGTTGAATCGAAATCAGCCCCAGCATTTT.

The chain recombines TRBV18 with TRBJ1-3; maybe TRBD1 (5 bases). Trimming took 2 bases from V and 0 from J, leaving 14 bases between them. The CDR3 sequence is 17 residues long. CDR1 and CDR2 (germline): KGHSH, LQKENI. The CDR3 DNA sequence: TGTGCCAGCTCACCATACACAGGAATCCTCTCTGGAAACACCATATATTTT. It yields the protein CASSPYTGILSGNTIYF. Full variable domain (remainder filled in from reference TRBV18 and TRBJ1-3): NAGVMQNPRHLVRRRGQEARLRCSPMKGHSHVYWYRQLPEEGLKFMVYLQKENIIDESGMPKERFSAEFPKEGPSILRIQQVVRGDSAAYFCASSPYTGILSGNTIYFGEGSWLTVV.

As DNA, the CDR3 is TGTGCCAGCTCACCCGCCCGGCAGGACACTGAAGCTTTCTTT. Residues: CASSPARQDTEAFF. V and J are TRBV18 and TRBJ1-1, with D unclear. From germline, CDR1 is KGHSH and CDR2 LQKENI. Deletions cut 3 bases from V and 3 bases from J, with 11 bases between. This CDR3 contains 14 residues.